This T cell receptor beta chain emerged from a study of T cells after yellow fever vaccination. Study results and caveats: Shared CD4/CD8 clonotypes were a small share, likely from convergent recombination. A large majority of primary-vaccination clones showed up again after the booster (around 96% CD4, almost 90% CD8).

The sample holds a few counts of this clonotype. Its antigen is not known. TCRdb reprocessed the 5' RACE reads via MiXCR and lists one record per CDR3 protein. The sample includes about 170,000 distinct CDR3 sequences, approximately 6.2% of them seen just once. The receptor's source is a man aged 18-30 years who received the YFV17D yellow fever vaccine. This specimen was CD4+ T cells sorted from PBMCs, taken on the day of the first yellow fever vaccination.

The CDR3 is CASSRNKETQYF. CDR3 DNA: TGTGCCAGCAGTCGAAACAAAGAGACCCAGTACTTC. The chain has TRBV28 and TRBJ2-5; D ambiguous. The CDR3 runs 12 residues. Trimming stripped 5 bases from V and 3 bases from J, with 7 bases between. The germline V gene has CDR1 MDHEN and CDR2 SYDVKM.